Listed here is a single T cell receptor beta chain. What it binds is not known. This entry is derived from a study of naive and memory T cell subsets. Study conclusions and caveats: Naive repertoires, especially CD8, held a few larger clonotypes, possibly memory cells re-expressing CD45RA.

The V end lost 1 base, the J end lost 7 bases, and 8 bases lay between the germline ends. Germline-derived CDR1 and CDR2 are DFQATT and SNEGSKA (reference sequence). This CDR3 comprises 13 residues. An equimolar mix of two oligonucleotides served as the beta constant-region primer for TRBC1 and TRBC2. Nested alpha and beta constant-region primers with the SP2 primer drove four PCR rounds on ligated cDNA. The cDNA 3' end received a ligated single-stranded oligonucleotide carrying the SP2 primer and a 12-nucleotide UMI. TCRdb re-derived calls from the UMI-ligation and nested PCR reads in MiXCR, one entry per CDR3 protein. The sample includes 150,000 or so distinct CDR3 sequences, approximately 24% of them seen just once.

The clonotype comes from a human donor in good health. Source material: naive CD4+ T cells from blood. The chain is built from TRBV20-1 and TRBJ1-6; D possibly corresponds to TRBD1 (6 bases). CDR3 sequence reads: CSARGGQNSPLHF. In DNA, the CDR3 is TGCAGTGCTAGAGGGGGGCAAAATTCACCCCTCCACTTT.